The 8 T cell receptor beta chains reported below all come from one sample, sequenced in a study of cytomegalovirus exposure and HLA in healthy donors. PCR primers comprised 60 Vbeta and 13 Jbeta primers. Sequenced by immunoSEQ multiplex PCR; TCRdb stores in-frame clones only, minus some. Here the sample spans about 93,000 clones, 55% to 70% being singletons. Sequenced material: PBMCs. The receptors here all came from a boy between 10 and 17 years old in good health and CMV-seropositive.

The chain is built from TRBV4-3 and TRBJ2-3; TRBD2 might be the D (5 bases). Germline V CDR1 and CDR2: LGHNA, YSLEER. The CDR3 has 14 residues. Trimming shortened V by 5 bases and J by 4 bases, and 13 bases separated the two germline ends. Here the CDR3 DNA reads TGCGCCAGCAGCAACGGGGTCGACGCAGATACGCAGTATTTT. This codes for CASSNGVDADTQYF.

This clone has only a few counts. V gene TRBV5-6 combines with J gene TRBJ2-2; weak D call: TRBD2 (7 bases). The CDR3 covers 16 residues. CDR1 is SGHDT, CDR2 YYEEEE, per germline. V shed 4 bases and J shed 1 base, with 14 bases lying between them. The CDR3 protein is CASSELGGQNTGELFF. The CDR3 DNA is TGTGCCAGCAGCGAACTCGGGGGGCAGAACACCGGGGAGCTGTTTTTT.

The V and J genes are TRBV7-3 and TRBJ2-1, with 7 bases lining up with TRBD2. The length of the CDR3 is 13 residues. CDR1 and CDR2 (germline): SGHTA, FQGTGA. V lost 2 bases to trimming and J lost 9 bases; unmatched junction nucleotides: 4. Written as DNA, the CDR3 is TGTGCCAGCAGCTTACGGCGGGAGACTGAGCAGTTCTTC. As protein: CASSLRRETEQFF.

By sample fraction, this clone is medium-sized. This rearrangement joins TRBV30 to TRBJ1-4; 7 nucleotides line up with TRBD1. The V segment lost 3 bases and the J segment 3 bases; nucleotides outside the gene matches: 7. The CDR3 sequence is 15 residues long. Germline CDR1 GTSNPN, CDR2 SVGIG (reference sequence). CDR3 protein: CAWSDGTASNEKLFF. The CDR3 DNA reads as TGTGCCTGGAGCGACGGGACAGCCTCTAATGAAAAACTGTTTTTT.

The genes are TRBV7-3 and TRBJ2-5, with D hard to call. Trimming left V 5 bases short and J 5 bases short, with 12 bases between. Per the germline V gene, CDR1 is SGHTA and CDR2 is FQGTGA. The CDR3 loop spans 13 amino acids. CDR3 protein: CASSPGAAETQYF. In DNA form, the CDR3 reads TGTGCCAGCAGCCCGGGTGCCGCGGAGACCCAGTACTTC.

The chain couples TRBV6-5 to TRBJ1-2, with 9 bases aligning to TRBD1. The CDR3 is 16 amino acids. Germline CDR1 and CDR2: MNHEY and SVGAGI. The V and J ends lost 2 bases and 5 bases, in that order; junction bases with no gene match: 9. For the CDR3, the DNA is TGTGCCAGCAGTTACAGCGGGACAGGGAGGAGGTATGGCTACACCTTC. Translating gives CASSYSGTGRRYGYTF.

The chain combines TRBV4-2 with TRBJ1-2; perhaps TRBD1 as D (6 bases). Germline-derived CDR1 and CDR2 are LGHNA and YNFKEQ. This CDR3 spans 16 amino acids. Between the trimmed V and J ends, which lost 2 bases and 3 bases, there was a span of 16 bases. CDR3 residues: CASSQRTGNSDYGYTF. CDR3 nucleotide sequence: TGTGCCAGCAGCCAACGCACAGGGAATAGTGACTATGGCTACACCTTC.

The V and J genes are TRBV5-4 and TRBJ1-1; no clear D gene. Germline V gene data show CDR1 as SGHNT and CDR2 as YYREEE (reference sequence). This CDR3 has 14 amino acids. The V end was cut by 0 bases, the J end by 5 bases, with 11 bases between. As DNA, the CDR3 is TGTGCCAGCAGCTTGGTCCCACGAGGGACTGAAGCTTTCTTT. Its protein is CASSLVPRGTEAFF.